This record concerns one TCR beta chain sequence. This entry is derived from a study of blood T cell repertoires in COVID-19. Study at large: Acute and convalescent COVID-19 samples came from the United States, Italy and Spain. T cells, B-cell-depleted T cells, or PBMCs provided the cDNA or gDNA that served as material.

Authors' analysis steps: The authors estimated nucleated cell counts from reference gene primer amplification. Sequencing used immunoSEQ multiplex PCR; TCRdb keeps in-frame clones, though not all of them. V, J and clone size are taken as reported in that table, and D and trimming were inferred from the DNA itself. The sample yields about 89,000 clones, around 90% seen once. Germline values: CDR1 MNHEY, CDR2 SMNVEV (reference sequence). This CDR3 has 14 amino acids. The V and J ends lost 5 bases and 2 bases respectively, with 13 bases between them. The sequence derives from a male donor with acute or convalescent COVID-19. The rearrangement links TRBV27 to TRBJ2-7; a possible D gene is TRBD1 (5 bases). What was sequenced was peripheral blood. As DNA, the CDR3 is TGTGCCAGCAGTCTTACGACAGTTCCCTACGAGCAGTACTTC. Amino acids: CASSLTTVPYEQYF.